The rows below give T cell receptor beta chains drawn from one sample of a study of blood T cell repertoires in COVID-19. Repertoires were generated with immunoSEQ multiplex PCR, while TCRdb's copy carries only in-frame clones and drops some. The sample contains 450,000 or so clones, less than 95% of which appear only once. Sequencing was done on a sample of PBMCs or T cells enriched from blood (not recorded which). The receptors come from a man aged 18 to 29 who had recovered from COVID-19. Each CDR3 is given with its conserved first and last residue. The D gene is left open where the match is weak. Where a row states a size, it is once, few, many or the class of an expanded clone; other rows omit it.

D gene: TRBD1; clone size: -; J gene: TRBJ1-5; V gene: TRBV4-1; CDR3 protein: CASSHLQGALQPQHF; CDR3 DNA: TGCGCCAGCAGCCATCTACAGGGGGCGCTTCAGCCCCAGCATTTT
D gene: -; clone size: -; J gene: TRBJ1-2; V gene: TRBV5-6; CDR3 protein: CASSLVDSYGYTF; CDR3 DNA: TGTGCCAGCAGCTTGGTGGACAGTTATGGCTACACCTTC
D gene: TRBD1; clone size: few; J gene: TRBJ1-1; V gene: TRBV2; CDR3 protein: CASRAGQENTEAFF; CDR3 DNA: TGTGCCAGCAGGGCGGGACAGGAGAACACTGAAGCTTTCTTT
D gene: -; clone size: -; J gene: TRBJ2-3; V gene: TRBV3-1/TRBV3-2; CDR3 protein: CASSQSGGTDTQYF; CDR3 DNA: TGTGCCAGCAGCCAAAGCGGCGGCACAGATACGCAGTATTTT
D gene: TRBD1; clone size: -; J gene: TRBJ1-4; V gene: TRBV2; CDR3 protein: CASTRDRGGEKLFF; CDR3 DNA: TGTGCCAGCACTCGAGACAGGGGAGGAGAAAAACTGTTTTTT
D gene: TRBD1; clone size: -; J gene: TRBJ1-1; V gene: TRBV2; CDR3 protein: CASNQGAEAFF; CDR3 DNA: TGTGCCAGCAACCAGGGGGCTGAAGCTTTCTTT
D gene: -; clone size: -; J gene: TRBJ2-2; V gene: TRBV7-9; CDR3 protein: CASSLGPGNTGELFF; CDR3 DNA: TGTGCCAGCAGCTTAGGGCCAGGGAACACCGGGGAGCTGTTTTTT
D gene: TRBD1; clone size: -; J gene: TRBJ2-2; V gene: TRBV27; CDR3 protein: CASSRRGTGGMGELFF; CDR3 DNA: TGTGCCAGCAGCCGCCGGGGGACAGGGGGTATGGGGGAGCTGTTTTTT
D gene: -; clone size: -; J gene: TRBJ1-1; V gene: TRBV19; CDR3 protein: CASSIVRNTEAFF; CDR3 DNA: TGTGCCAGTAGTATTGTGCGGAACACTGAAGCTTTCTTT
D gene: -; clone size: few; J gene: TRBJ1-1; V gene: TRBV5-1; CDR3 protein: CASSLDRNTEAFF; CDR3 DNA: TGCGCCAGCAGCTTGGACAGGAACACTGAAGCTTTCTTT
D gene: -; clone size: -; J gene: TRBJ1-2; V gene: TRBV6-5; CDR3 protein: CASSYSFQNYGYTF; CDR3 DNA: TGTGCCAGCAGTTACTCGTTCCAGAACTATGGCTACACCTTC
D gene: -; clone size: -; J gene: TRBJ1-2; V gene: TRBV3-1/TRBV3-2; CDR3 protein: CASSTGKGWGGYTF; CDR3 DNA: TGTGCCAGCAGCACAGGGAAGGGTTGGGGAGGCTACACCTTC
D gene: -; clone size: once; J gene: TRBJ2-3; V gene: TRBV2; CDR3 protein: CASTGRSDTQYF; CDR3 DNA: TGTGCCAGCACTGGTCGGTCAGATACGCAGTATTTT
D gene: TRBD1; clone size: -; J gene: TRBJ2-5; V gene: TRBV27; CDR3 protein: CASSSPYLQGDQETQYF; CDR3 DNA: TGTGCCAGCAGTTCGCCCTACCTCCAGGGGGACCAAGAGACCCAGTACTTC
D gene: -; clone size: once; J gene: TRBJ1-1; V gene: TRBV29-1; CDR3 protein: CSVVTRVANTEAFF; CDR3 DNA: TGCAGCGTCGTCACCCGGGTAGCGAACACTGAAGCTTTCTTT
D gene: -; clone size: -; J gene: TRBJ1-4; V gene: TRBV29-1; CDR3 protein: CSVEEGGEKLFF; CDR3 DNA: TGCAGCGTTGAAGAAGGGGGAGAAAAACTGTTTTTT
D gene: -; clone size: -; J gene: TRBJ1-2; V gene: TRBV4-1; CDR3 protein: CASSQGPGGTYGYTF; CDR3 DNA: TGCGCCAGCAGCCAAGGTCCCGGGGGAACCTATGGCTACACCTTC
D gene: -; clone size: -; J gene: TRBJ2-4; V gene: TRBV9; CDR3 protein: CASSVGGDKNIQYF; CDR3 DNA: TGTGCCAGCAGCGTAGGCGGGGACAAAAACATTCAGTACTTC
D gene: TRBD1; clone size: once; J gene: TRBJ1-2; V gene: TRBV6-1; CDR3 protein: CASSEQGAVAIYGYTF; CDR3 DNA: TGTGCCAGCAGTGAACAGGGGGCAGTGGCGATCTATGGCTACACCTTC
D gene: -; clone size: -; J gene: TRBJ2-2; V gene: TRBV27; CDR3 protein: CASSGRQNTGELFF; CDR3 DNA: TGTGCCAGCAGCGGTCGCCAGAACACCGGGGAGCTGTTTTTT
D gene: TRBD2; clone size: -; J gene: TRBJ2-3; V gene: TRBV5-1; CDR3 protein: CASSFLAGVTDTQYF; CDR3 DNA: TGCGCCAGCAGCTTTCTAGCGGGAGTCACAGATACGCAGTATTTT
D gene: TRBD1; clone size: -; J gene: TRBJ1-1; V gene: TRBV7-6; CDR3 protein: CASSLIPGLTGGGEAFF; CDR3 DNA: TGTGCCAGCAGCTTAATCCCCGGGCTGACAGGGGGTGGGGAAGCTTTCTTT
D gene: -; clone size: -; J gene: TRBJ1-2; V gene: TRBV6-5; CDR3 protein: CASSYGNERYTF; CDR3 DNA: TGTGCCAGCAGTTACGGCAATGAACGCTACACCTTC
D gene: -; clone size: -; J gene: TRBJ2-7; V gene: TRBV2; CDR3 protein: CASSLIYEQYF; CDR3 DNA: TGTGCCAGCAGTCTTATTTACGAGCAGTACTTC
D gene: TRBD2; clone size: -; J gene: TRBJ2-7; V gene: TRBV11-3; CDR3 protein: CASSLGLAGVGEQYF; CDR3 DNA: TGTGCCAGCAGCTTAGGCTTAGCGGGAGTGGGGGAGCAGTACTTC
D gene: TRBD2; clone size: -; J gene: TRBJ2-1; V gene: TRBV24-1; CDR3 protein: CATSVAGVGGEQFF; CDR3 DNA: TGTGCCACCAGTGTGGCGGGAGTCGGTGGTGAGCAGTTCTTC
D gene: -; clone size: -; J gene: TRBJ2-6; V gene: TRBV19; CDR3 protein: CASRAWRGSGANVLTF; CDR3 DNA: TGTGCCAGTCGCGCCTGGCGAGGCTCTGGGGCCAACGTCCTGACTTTC
D gene: TRBD1; clone size: -; J gene: TRBJ1-3; V gene: TRBV7-8; CDR3 protein: CASSYPDRAGSNTIYF; CDR3 DNA: TGTGCCAGCAGCTATCCCGACAGGGCTGGAAGCAACACCATATATTTT
D gene: -; clone size: -; J gene: TRBJ2-7; V gene: TRBV6-5; CDR3 protein: CASSYKAGLEQYF; CDR3 DNA: TGTGCCAGCAGTTACAAGGCAGGGCTCGAGCAGTACTTC
D gene: TRBD1; clone size: -; J gene: TRBJ1-2; V gene: TRBV7-9; CDR3 protein: CASSPQPGQGAPDYGYTF; CDR3 DNA: TGTGCCAGCAGCCCCCAGCCGGGACAGGGGGCCCCTGACTATGGCTACACCTTC
D gene: -; clone size: few; J gene: TRBJ1-1; V gene: TRBV15; CDR3 protein: CATSRDFGEAAFF; CDR3 DNA: TGTGCCACCAGCAGAGATTTTGGGGAGGCAGCTTTCTTT
D gene: -; clone size: -; J gene: TRBJ1-2; V gene: TRBV6-5; CDR3 protein: CASSNAAAYGYTF; CDR3 DNA: TGTGCCAGCAGCAACGCGGCAGCCTATGGCTACACCTTC
D gene: TRBD2; clone size: once; J gene: TRBJ2-2; V gene: TRBV5-1; CDR3 protein: CASSYLGTSGRRWVGELFF; CDR3 DNA: TGCGCCAGCAGCTACCTCGGGACTAGCGGGAGAAGATGGGTCGGGGAGCTGTTTTTT
D gene: -; clone size: few; J gene: TRBJ1-1; V gene: TRBV10-3; CDR3 protein: CAVGRGTEAFF; CDR3 DNA: TGTGCGGTGGGCAGGGGCACTGAAGCTTTCTTT
D gene: TRBD2; clone size: -; J gene: TRBJ2-7; V gene: TRBV7-8; CDR3 protein: CASSWTSGYYEQYF; CDR3 DNA: TGTGCCAGCAGCTGGACTAGCGGTTACTACGAGCAGTACTTC
D gene: TRBD1; clone size: -; J gene: TRBJ1-5; V gene: TRBV19; CDR3 protein: CASSLMDRGGNQPQHF; CDR3 DNA: TGTGCCAGTAGCCTCATGGACAGGGGTGGCAATCAGCCCCAGCATTTT
D gene: -; clone size: -; J gene: TRBJ1-1; V gene: TRBV7-9; CDR3 protein: CASINDMNTEAFF; CDR3 DNA: TGTGCCAGCATTAACGACATGAACACTGAAGCTTTCTTT
D gene: -; clone size: -; J gene: TRBJ1-2; V gene: TRBV24-1; CDR3 protein: CATSKDSNYGYTF; CDR3 DNA: TGTGCCACCAGTAAGGACAGCAACTATGGCTACACCTTC
D gene: -; clone size: -; J gene: TRBJ1-1; V gene: TRBV27; CDR3 protein: CASSLSIATGNTEAFF; CDR3 DNA: TGTGCCAGCAGTTTATCGATAGCGACAGGGAACACTGAAGCTTTCTTT
D gene: -; clone size: -; J gene: TRBJ1-6; V gene: TRBV5-1; CDR3 protein: CASSPGTHRSPLHF; CDR3 DNA: TGCGCCAGCAGCCCCGGGACACATCGATCACCCCTCCACTTT
D gene: TRBD2; clone size: -; J gene: TRBJ2-1; V gene: TRBV10-3; CDR3 protein: CAISESVLRGGGYNEQFF; CDR3 DNA: TGTGCCATCAGTGAGTCAGTATTGCGCGGGGGTGGCTACAATGAGCAGTTCTTC
D gene: TRBD1; clone size: -; J gene: TRBJ2-2; V gene: TRBV10-3; CDR3 protein: CAISEWDRGPGGELFF; CDR3 DNA: TGTGCCATCAGTGAGTGGGACAGGGGGCCTGGCGGGGAGCTGTTTTTT
D gene: -; clone size: -; J gene: TRBJ2-7; V gene: TRBV5-1; CDR3 protein: CASSLRPGQSYEQYF; CDR3 DNA: TGCGCCAGCAGCTTAAGGCCAGGACAATCCTACGAGCAGTACTTC
D gene: TRBD1; clone size: -; J gene: TRBJ2-3; V gene: TRBV18; CDR3 protein: CASSPSFSGQWTQYF; CDR3 DNA: TGTGCCAGCTCACCGTCCTTTTCGGGACAGTGGACGCAGTATTTT
D gene: -; clone size: -; J gene: TRBJ1-5; V gene: TRBV12-3/TRBV12-4; CDR3 protein: CASSFPGQPQHF; CDR3 DNA: TGTGCCAGCAGTTTTCCGGGGCAGCCCCAGCATTTT